This T cell receptor beta chain appears in the sequencing data of a study of cytotoxic CD8 clonotypes in ibrutinib-treated CLL. Study results and caveats: Researchers report that baseline clonality outpaced age-matched healthy donors and tracked circulating CD8+ T-cell counts.

The germline V and J ends were trimmed by 4 bases and 0 bases, with 10 bases remaining between them. The CDR3 covers 15 residues. In germline, CDR1 is SGHRS, CDR2 YFSETQ. Only in-frame clones appear in the TCRdb table, and some are missing; sequencing was by immunoSEQ multiplex PCR. This repertoire shows 15,000 or so clones, about 61% found once; its top ten account for 20% to 30%. Notes on this clone: What it binds is not known. Other nucleotide sequences from this sample produce the same CDR3.

The TCR comes from a human donor with chronic lymphocytic leukemia. The J gene is TRBJ1-4, the V gene TRBV5-1; D possibly corresponds to TRBD1 (5 bases). This material consisted of PBMCs, taken after 12 months of ibrutinib treatment. The CDR3 DNA is TGCGCCAGCAGCACCGAAGGGGCAACTAATGAAAAACTGTTTTTT. It encodes CASSTEGATNEKLFF.